The source of this T cell receptor (beta chain) is a study of T cell repertoires in cytomegalovirus infection. Study overall: Carrying CMV and the relevant HLA type showed in public TCR beta signatures.

The study's findings and limits: Cumulative frequency (of public TCR beta family members) identified carriers of CMV plus the relevant HLA. Dominating the ex vivo response were HLA-C-restricted CMV-specific TCR beta clonotypes.

The germline gives CDR1 SNHLY, CDR2 FYNNEI. CDR3 length: 15 residues. V was shortened by 7 bases and J by 4 bases, with 19 bases between the two germline ends. TCRdb recomputed calls from the reads with MiXCR, one row per CDR3 protein. Of just under 550,000 distinct CDR3 sequences in the sample, less than 30% were seen once. As for this clonotype: Its antigen is undetermined.

The chain carries TRBV2 and TRBJ1-1, with D maybe TRBD1 (6 bases). Sequencing was carried out using PBMCs. The origin of this receptor is a human donor in good health (CMV status not recorded). Some clones in this sample may be carry-over from other donors' samples. The CDR3: CASTPRWGGGTEAFF. The CDR3 DNA is TGTGCCAGCACTCCCAGGTGGGGAGGGGGCACTGAAGCTTTCTTT.